The 27 T cell receptor beta chains below were found in one sample sequenced in a study of CD8+ T cells in alopecia areata. Specified treatment: oral pan-JAK inhibitor, 5-10 mg twice daily. RNA extraction and reverse transcription yielded cDNA as sequencing template. TCRdb's copy holds only in-frame clones and misses some; the assay was immunoSEQ multiplex PCR. Of nearly 110,000 clones listed, around 83% are singletons. The sample was CD8+ T cells sorted from blood, taken at week 24, from a patient treated with tofacitinib. Receptors were obtained from a human donor with alopecia areata.

J is TRBJ2-1 and V is TRBV19; D is perhaps TRBD2 (5 bases). Germline-derived CDR1 and CDR2 are LNHDA and SQIVND (reference sequence). V was clipped by 3 bases and J by 2 bases, with 17 bases between them. The CDR3 is 17 residues long. The CDR3 nucleotides read TGTGCCAGTAGTATTGATATCCCGGGAAAGACCTACAATGAGCAGTTCTTC. This translates into CASSIDIPGKTYNEQFF.

The rearrangement links TRBV4-1 to TRBJ2-7; TRBD1 agrees at 7 bases. V dropped 4 bases and J dropped 3; count of bases not matched to a gene: 6. The CDR3 totals 14 residues. Germline CDR1 reads MGHRA; CDR2 reads YSYEKL. CDR3 amino acids: CASSRVDRDYEQYF. For the CDR3, the DNA is TGCGCCAGCAGCCGGGTAGACAGGGACTACGAGCAGTACTTC.

V is TRBV29-1 and J is TRBJ2-1; the D gene is possibly TRBD1 (5 bases). The CDR3 spans 11 residues. Germline V gene sequence: CDR1 SQVTM, CDR2 ANQGSEA. Trimming cost V 7 bases and J 7 bases, with 11 bases left between them. In nucleotides, the CDR3 is TGCAGCGGAGCAGGGCCGAATGAGCAGTTCTTC. Its protein product is CSGAGPNEQFF.

The gene calls are TRBV4-2 and TRBJ2-2, with 10 nucleotides matching TRBD1. With V trimmed by 5 bases and J by 3 bases, 3 bases remained unmatched. The CDR3 spans 15 residues. Looked up from germline, CDR1 is LGHNA and CDR2 is YNFKEQ. In nucleotides, the CDR3 is TGTGCCAGCAGCGAGGGGACAGGGGACACCGGGGAGCTGTTTTTT. This translates into CASSEGTGDTGELFF.

V is TRBV7-9 and J is TRBJ1-1; D gene uncertain. Trimming removed 1 base at V and 0 bases at J, with 15 bases between. CDR3 size: 17 residues. Germline-derived CDR1 and CDR2 are SEHNR and FQNEAQ (reference sequence). DNA for the CDR3: TGTGCCAGCAGCTTAGAAGAATCGGGCAGAATGAACACTGAAGCTTTCTTT. It specifies CASSLEESGRMNTEAFF.

V usage is TRBV28 and J usage is TRBJ2-5; TRBD1 or TRBD2 may be the D gene (5 bases each). The germline V gene has CDR1 MDHEN and CDR2 SYDVKM. V was cut by 3 bases and J by 0 bases, with 11 bases left in between. The CDR3 contains 15 residues. CDR3 amino acids: CASSFSWGHQETQYF. The CDR3 DNA reads as TGTGCCAGCAGTTTTAGTTGGGGACACCAAGAGACCCAGTACTTC.

This clone has just a few counts. This rearrangement joins TRBV7-9 to TRBJ2-3; 8 positions agree with TRBD2. The CDR3 sequence is 16 residues long. Germline V gene data show CDR1 as SEHNR and CDR2 as FQNEAQ (reference sequence). The trim removed 0 bases at V and 0 bases at J, leaving 2 bases unmatched. The CDR3 nucleotides read TGTGCCAGCAGCTTAGCGTCTAGCGGGAGCACAGATACGCAGTATTTT. Translated, it gives CASSLASSGSTDTQYF.

The chain carries TRBV7-2 and TRBJ1-1; D might be TRBD1 (6 bases). With 2 bases removed from V and 5 bases from J, the gap between germline ends came to 15 bases. Looked up from germline, CDR1 is SGHTA and CDR2 is FQGNSA. The CDR3 is 15 amino acids. The DNA for the CDR3 is TGTGCCAGCAGCTTAACCCAGGGGCGCGAAACTGAAGCTTTCTTT. Its translation is CASSLTQGRETEAFF.

The V and J genes are TRBV7-9 and TRBJ2-7; 9 bases align to TRBD1. The CDR3 totals 14 residues. J gave up 3 bases and V 3 bases, and 3 bases lay outside the gene matches. Germline lookup yields CDR1 SEHNR and CDR2 FQNEAQ (reference sequence). The CDR3 here is CASSFGTGYYEQYF. CDR3 sequence (DNA): TGTGCCAGCAGCTTTGGGACAGGGTACTACGAGCAGTACTTC.

The rearrangement uses TRBV4-1 and TRBJ2-7; tentatively, D is TRBD1 (6 bases). Trimming cost V 5 bases and J 2 bases, with 10 bases left between them. The CDR3 totals 13 residues. The germline gives CDR1 MGHRA, CDR2 YSYEKL. The CDR3 reads CASSWTEAYEQYF. The CDR3 DNA sequence: TGCGCCAGCAGCTGGACAGAAGCCTACGAGCAGTACTTC.

The chain links TRBV30 to TRBJ2-1; TRBD2 aligns across 7 bases. This CDR3 is built from 17 residues. CDR1 is GTSNPN and CDR2 is SVGIG in the germline V gene (reference sequence). V lost 0 bases to trimming and J lost 2 bases; unmatched junction nucleotides: 10. The CDR3 region is CAWSVNLGLPAYNEQFF. The DNA of the CDR3 is TGTGCCTGGAGTGTAAACTTGGGACTACCTGCCTACAATGAGCAGTTCTTC. The whole variable domain, remainder taken from reference TRBV30 and TRBJ2-1, is SQTIHQWPATLVQPVGSPLSLECTVEGTSNPNLYWYRQAAGRGLQLLFYSVGIGQISSEVPQNLSASRPQDRQFILSSKKLLLSDSGFYLCAWSVNLGLPAYNEQFFGPGTRLTVL.

The rearrangement uses TRBV12-5 and TRBJ2-1; no definite D call. Germline assignment: CDR1 LGHNT and CDR2 FRNRAP. The CDR3 length is 14 residues. Trimming removed 1 base at V and 3 bases at J, with 7 bases between. This CDR3 reads CASGLAQFYNEQFF. As DNA, the CDR3 is TGTGCTAGTGGTTTGGCACAGTTCTACAATGAGCAGTTCTTC.

The rearrangement links TRBV4-1 to TRBJ2-7, with D possibly being TRBD1 (6 bases). Germline V lookup: CDR1 MGHRA, CDR2 YSYEKL. There are 14 residues in the CDR3. With 4 bases removed from V and 4 bases from J, the gap between germline ends came to 14 bases. The CDR3 nucleotides read TGCGCCAGCAGCCGGACAGTAGGCGGATACGAGCAGTACTTC. It yields the protein CASSRTVGGYEQYF.

This clone was observed a handful of times. The V call is TRBV7-8, the J call TRBJ2-7; no definite D call. This CDR3 region has 13 residues. Germline CDR1 is SGHVS and CDR2 is FQNEAQ. V lost 5 bases, J lost 3 bases, and 11 bases lay in between. CDR3 protein: CASSTTTYYEQYF. For the CDR3, the DNA is TGTGCCAGCAGCACCACTACTTACTACGAGCAGTACTTC.

This clone was seen just once. J is TRBJ2-5 and V is TRBV7-9, with 8 bases matching TRBD1. This CDR3 has 17 amino acids. Losses at the gene ends were 5 bases for V and 5 bases for J; bases not matched to a gene: 16. The germline V gene encodes CDR1 SEHNR and CDR2 FQNEAQ (reference sequence). DNA of the CDR3: TGTGCCAGCAGCCCCCAGGACAGGGCTATTTTGGGTGAGACCCAGTACTTC. This translates into CASSPQDRAILGETQYF.

The chain joins TRBV5-4 to TRBJ2-5; D is possibly TRBD1 (6 bases). The V end was cut by 2 bases, the J end by 1 base, with 12 bases between. The CDR3 totals 15 residues. Germline assignment: CDR1 SGHNT and CDR2 YYREEE (reference sequence). The CDR3 protein is CASSFWGPFQETQYF. The CDR3 DNA sequence: TGTGCCAGCAGCTTCTGGGGGCCGTTCCAAGAGACCCAGTACTTC.

The chain has TRBV18 and TRBJ2-7, with D perhaps assigned TRBD1 or TRBD2 (5 bases each). This CDR3 contains 15 residues. Germline CDR1 KGHSH, CDR2 LQKENI. Trimming took 2 bases from V and 3 from J, leaving 14 bases between them. The DNA of the CDR3 is TGTGCCAGCTCACCAGGGACGGGAACCTACTACGAGCAGTACTTC. It encodes CASSPGTGTYYEQYF.

The V call is TRBV5-1, the J call TRBJ2-2; no clear D. V lost 9 bases to trimming and J lost 8 bases, with 26 bases between them. This CDR3 is built from 16 residues. CDR1 SGHRS and CDR2 YFSETQ come from the germline V gene. CDR3 sequence reads: CATTNPHPFCRGELFF. In DNA, the CDR3 is TGCGCCACCACGAATCCCCACCCTTTTTGTCGAGGGGAGCTGTTTTTT.

The chain employs TRBV19 and TRBJ2-7; weak D call: TRBD2 (6 bases). V lost 8 bases to trimming and J lost 3 bases, with 14 bases between them. The CDR3 sequence is 13 residues long. CDR1 LNHDA and CDR2 SQIVND come from the germline V gene (reference sequence). The CDR3, as DNA: TGTGCCAGTGAACGGGGAGGAGGCTACGAGCAGTACTTC. This gives the protein CASERGGGYEQYF.

CDR3 in DNA: TGTGCCAGCAGTGGGGTCGCTTACACCGGGGAGCTGTTTTTT. This codes for CASSGVAYTGELFF. The gene calls are TRBV6-5 and TRBJ2-2; no firm D call. The length of the CDR3 is 14 residues. Deletions cut 5 bases from V and 3 bases from J, with 10 bases between. Per germline, CDR1 MNHEY and CDR2 SVGAGI.

This chain connects TRBV5-1 to TRBJ2-5; TRBD2 matches at 8 bases. Looked up from germline, CDR1 is SGHRS and CDR2 is YFSETQ. Trimming at V came to 6 bases and at J to 3 bases, leaving 10 bases not matched to a gene. The CDR3 runs to 15 residues. The CDR3 sequence: CASTFYGGGKETQYF. The CDR3 DNA reads as TGCGCCAGCACCTTCTACGGCGGGGGGAAAGAGACCCAGTACTTC.

The rearrangement joins TRBV29-1 to TRBJ2-3, with unresolved D. CDR1 and CDR2 from the germline V gene are SQVTM and ANQGSEA. The CDR3 sequence is 16 residues long. V gave up 0 bases and J gave up 5 bases, with 18 bases separating them. CDR3 residues: CSVEDPADEPGDTQYF. The CDR3 nucleotides are TGCAGCGTTGAAGATCCTGCCGACGAACCGGGAGATACGCAGTATTTT.

This clone was counted a single time. The gene calls are TRBV5-1 and TRBJ2-2, with a possible D match to TRBD2 (5 bases). CDR3 size: 18 residues. Germline V gives CDR1 SGHRS, CDR2 YFSETQ. With 3 bases removed from V and 3 bases from J, the gap between germline ends came to 21 bases. The CDR3 DNA sequence: TGCGCCAGCAGCTACTGGCGGGTCGAGGTGAGACACACCGGGGAGCTGTTTTTT. Translated: CASSYWRVEVRHTGELFF.

This clone was picked up one time. This rearrangement joins TRBV5-4 to TRBJ2-4, with TRBD1 identical over 9 bases. This CDR3 comprises 15 residues. V lost 4 bases to trimming and J lost 1 base; unmatched junction nucleotides: 3. Germline CDR1 SGHNT, CDR2 YYREEE (reference sequence). CDR3 residues: CASSVGQGAKNIQYF. The CDR3 DNA follows: TGTGCCAGCAGCGTTGGACAGGGGGCCAAAAACATTCAGTACTTC.

V is TRBV29-1 and J is TRBJ2-3; D gene uncertain. CDR1 is SQVTM and CDR2 is ANQGSEA in the germline V gene. With 8 bases removed from V and 2 bases from J, the gap between germline ends came to 23 bases. There are 16 residues in the CDR3. CDR3: CSTTRMTFTHTDTQYF. For the CDR3, the DNA is TGCAGCACGACCCGGATGACCTTCACTCACACAGATACGCAGTATTTT.

V and J are TRBV19 and TRBJ1-2; D ambiguous. V was cut by 0 bases and J by 1 base, with 15 bases left in between. The CDR3 is made up of 17 amino acids. CDR1 and CDR2 (germline): LNHDA, SQIVND (reference sequence). CDR3 loop: CASSIEIGGPLNYGYTF. As DNA, the CDR3 is TGTGCCAGTAGTATAGAGATCGGCGGGCCACTTAACTATGGCTACACCTTC.

The chain recombines TRBV9 with TRBJ2-3, with TRBD2 matching 9 bases. The V gene end was trimmed by 2 bases and the J gene end by 2 bases; junction bases not matched to a gene: 6. In germline, CDR1 is SGDLS, CDR2 YYNGEE. The CDR3 has 16 residues. The CDR3 DNA reads TGTGCCAGCAGCGTTTACGTAGCGGGGGCCACAGATACGCAGTATTTT. It encodes CASSVYVAGATDTQYF.